This record covers a single TCR beta chain. Its specificity is not known. TCRdb's copy holds only in-frame clones and misses some; the assay was immunoSEQ multiplex PCR. The table lists about 38,000 clones, over 85% of them singletons. Sample time point: baseline, week 1 (first vaccination visit). The treatment denotes: pre-vaccination baseline after standard-of-care therapy. These data originate in a study of a mutant IDH1 vaccine in newly diagnosed glioma. The overall study: Beforehand, treatment had been radiotherapy, temozolomide, or both; the majority received both.

Trimming took 5 bases from V and 5 from J, leaving 18 bases between them. Germline V gene sequence: CDR1 MNHNS, CDR2 SASEGT. This CDR3 spans 15 amino acids. Whole-study findings and limits: Immune responses induced by the vaccine were seen in 93.3% of patients, spanning multiple MHC alleles.

Specimen: PBMCs, collected from a glioma patient treated with radiotherapy, temozolomide or both. This receptor was identified in a man aged 18 to 30 with glioma. The chain links TRBV6-1 to TRBJ2-5; a weak D match, TRBD1 (6 bases). The CDR3 coding sequence is TGTGCCAGCAGTTTGGGTCATTCCCAGGGGGAGACCCAGTACTTC. Translating gives CASSLGHSQGETQYF.